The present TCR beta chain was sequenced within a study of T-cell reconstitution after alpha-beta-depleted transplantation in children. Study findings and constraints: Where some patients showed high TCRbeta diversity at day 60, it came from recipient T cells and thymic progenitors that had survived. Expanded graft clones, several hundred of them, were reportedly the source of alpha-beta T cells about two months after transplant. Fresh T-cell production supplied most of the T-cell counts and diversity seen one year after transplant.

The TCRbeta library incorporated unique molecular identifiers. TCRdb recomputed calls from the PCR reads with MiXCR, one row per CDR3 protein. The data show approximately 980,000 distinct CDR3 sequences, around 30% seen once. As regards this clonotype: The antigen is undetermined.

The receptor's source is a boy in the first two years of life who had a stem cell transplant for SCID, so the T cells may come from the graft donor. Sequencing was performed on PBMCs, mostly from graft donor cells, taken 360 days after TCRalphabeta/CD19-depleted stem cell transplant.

The CDR3: CATSRDSRGPYEQYF. The CDR3 nucleotides are TGTGCCACCAGCAGAGATTCCAGGGGCCCTTACGAGCAGTACTTC. The rearrangement joins TRBV15 to TRBJ2-7; TRBD1 is a possible D gene (6 bases). Trimming pared 0 bases from V and 4 bases from J, leaving 13 bases between. Per germline, CDR1 LNHNV and CDR2 YYDKDF (reference sequence). This CDR3 has 15 amino acids.